Below are 19 T cell receptor beta chains sequenced from a single sample in a study of T cell repertoires in cytomegalovirus infection. TCRdb ran MiXCR on the reads and lists one entry per CDR3 protein. The table has 750,000 to 900,000 distinct CDR3 sequences, 25% to 35% seen once. No cognate antigen is known for these TCRs. Sequences were derived from cultured CD8+ T cells from PBMCs, sampled from culture after CMV antigen stimulation. Every receptor here comes from a human donor in good health (CMV status not recorded). Some clones in this sample may be carry-over from other donors' samples.

This clonotype was seen more than once but under ten times. This sequence joins TRBV6-5 and TRBJ2-3; D remains unclear. Germline V gene data show CDR1 as MNHEY and CDR2 as SVGAGI. The CDR3 is 15 residues long. V lost 0 bases and J 4 bases, leaving 11 bases between the germline ends. CDR3 nucleotides: TGTGCCAGCAGTTACTCCGGTACGTCCGCAGATACGCAGTATTTT. Protein: CASSYSGTSADTQYF.

Only a few counts were recorded for this clonotype. The gene calls are TRBV2 and TRBJ1-1; D gene uncertain. V lost 10 bases to trimming and J lost 4 bases, with 22 bases between them. This CDR3 has 15 residues. CDR1 and CDR2 from the germline V gene are SNHLY and FYNNEI. The CDR3 reads CATPLYRGEGTEAFF. CDR3 coding DNA: TGTGCCACCCCCCTTTACCGGGGTGAGGGCACTGAAGCTTTCTTT.

This chain uses TRBV5-4 with TRBJ2-1, with a tentative D call TRBD2 (6 bases). The germline gives CDR1 SGHNT, CDR2 YYREEE (reference sequence). This CDR3 is 14 amino acids long. V was shortened by 3 bases and J by 3 bases, with 10 bases between the two germline ends. The CDR3 reads CASSSRGYYNEQFF. The CDR3 DNA is TGTGCCAGCAGCTCTCGGGGGTACTACAATGAGCAGTTCTTC.

The chain has TRBV6-2 or TRBV6-3 and TRBJ2-3; weak D call: TRBD1 (5 bases). The CDR3 is 17 residues long. Deletions cut 10 bases from V and 0 bases from J, with 23 bases between. Germline CDR1 reads MNHEY; CDR2 reads SVGEGT. CDR3 DNA: TGTGCCACTCTGACGGACACTCCGATTTTCAGCACAGATACGCAGTATTTT. It encodes CATLTDTPIFSTDTQYF.

This rearrangement joins TRBV20-1 to TRBJ2-7; 7 nucleotides match TRBD1. The CDR3 length is 14 residues. The germline V gene encodes CDR1 DFQATT and CDR2 SNEGSKA (reference sequence). J lost 2 bases, V lost 7 bases, and 11 bases had no gene match. The CDR3 reads CSGWDRDRAYEQYF. CDR3 sequence (DNA): TGCAGTGGATGGGACCGGGACAGAGCCTACGAGCAGTACTTC.

This clonotype has more than one count but fewer than ten. The junction differs from germline at one of its ends, possibly a read error. The chain couples TRBV12-3 or TRBV12-4 to TRBJ2-3; 9 positions match TRBD2. The CDR3 has 14 residues. CDR3 DNA: TGTGCCAGCAGTGTAGCGGGGGCCTCAGATACGCAGTATTTT. Protein: CASSVAGASDTQYF.

In DNA, the CDR3 is TGCGCCAGCAGCCAAGACCGCCGGGACAGGGCAAACAATGAGCAGTTCTTC. Amino acids: CASSQDRRDRANNEQFF. The chain has TRBV4-1 and TRBJ2-1, with TRBD1 identical over 9 bases. J was trimmed by 5 bases and V by 0 bases; bases with no gene match: 8. Germline CDR1 is MGHRA and CDR2 is YSYEKL. The CDR3 has 17 residues.

The chain employs TRBV11-2 and TRBJ2-2; possibly TRBD1 for D (5 bases). Trimming shortened V by 1 base and J by 4 bases, and 10 bases separated the two germline ends. The CDR3 has 15 amino acids. The germline V gene has CDR1 SGHAT and CDR2 FQNNGV. The CDR3 reads CASSLVSGFTGELFF. The CDR3 nucleotides read TGTGCCAGCAGCTTAGTCTCAGGGTTCACCGGGGAGCTGTTTTTT.

This clonotype was seen a handful of times. V gene TRBV4-3 combines with J gene TRBJ1-1; unclear D gene. This CDR3 contains 16 residues. The V gene's germline CDR1 is LGHNA and CDR2 YSLEER. Between the trimmed V and J ends, which lost 0 bases and 0 bases, there was a span of 11 bases. This chain's CDR3 is CASSQDRYGLNTEAFF. The CDR3 bases are TGCGCCAGCAGCCAAGATCGGTACGGGTTGAACACTGAAGCTTTCTTT.

In its sample, this clonotype was seen many times. The V gene is TRBV7-2, the J gene TRBJ2-3; 8 bases map to TRBD2. The CDR3 totals 16 residues. Trimming took 2 bases from V and 0 from J; bases not matched to a gene: 4. Germline CDR1 reads SGHTA; CDR2 reads FQGNSA. This CDR3 is CASSLRAGASTDTQYF. The CDR3 coding sequence is TGTGCCAGCAGCTTAAGAGCGGGGGCGAGCACAGATACGCAGTATTTT.

The gene calls are TRBV6-6 and TRBJ2-7, with 10 bases fitting TRBD1. The germline V gene encodes CDR1 MNHNY and CDR2 SVGAGI (reference sequence). The CDR3 extends over 16 amino acids. With V trimmed by 2 bases and J by 5 bases, 9 bases remained unmatched. Here the CDR3 reads CASSYTSGTGVHEQYF. CDR3 DNA sequence: TGTGCCAGCAGTTACACTTCCGGGACAGGGGTCCACGAGCAGTACTTC.

This clonotype has only a few counts. This chain links TRBV7-2 with TRBJ2-1, with 10 bases lining up with TRBD1. V lost 4 bases, J lost 10 bases, and 7 bases stayed unmatched. There are 14 residues in the CDR3. Germline V lookup: CDR1 SGHTA, CDR2 FQGNSA. The CDR3 reads CASSWGGQGWEQFF. CDR3 coding DNA: TGTGCCAGCAGCTGGGGGGGACAGGGGTGGGAGCAGTTCTTC.

This clonotype was observed many times. The chain carries TRBV7-9 and TRBJ2-3; tentatively, D is TRBD2 (6 bases). The germline V and J ends were trimmed by 3 bases and 2 bases, with 27 bases remaining between them. CDR3 size: 20 residues. Germline V gene sequence: CDR1 SEHNR, CDR2 FQNEAQ (reference sequence). In nucleotides, the CDR3 is TGTGCCAGCAGCTTCAAGAACATTCCACCCGGGACTCATGCCACAGATACGCAGTATTTT. Translation gives CASSFKNIPPGTHATDTQYF.

The V gene is TRBV7-8, the J gene TRBJ2-1; perhaps TRBD2 as D (5 bases). Germline CDR1 SGHVS, CDR2 FQNEAQ. With 8 bases removed from V and 5 bases from J, the gap between germline ends came to 10 bases. The CDR3 totals 12 residues. In DNA form, the CDR3 reads TGTGCCAGCGCCTCCGGGAACAATGAGCAGTTCTTC. The encoded protein is CASASGNNEQFF.

The V gene is TRBV27, the J gene TRBJ2-7, with TRBD1 matching 7 bases. The CDR3 sequence is 12 residues long. The junction had 9 bases not matched to a gene; V was cut back by 5 bases and J by 11 bases. Looked up from germline, CDR1 is MNHEY and CDR2 is SMNVEV (reference sequence). The CDR3 spells CASSPTGTGEYF. In DNA form, the CDR3 reads TGTGCCAGCAGTCCGACAGGGACCGGAGAGTACTTC.

With respect to this clonotype: An end of the junction differs from the germline gene, which may be a read error. The chain recombines TRBV7-7 with TRBJ2-1; tentatively, D is TRBD1 (7 bases). The CDR3 is made up of 16 amino acids. Germline assignment: CDR1 SSHAT and CDR2 FNYEAQ (reference sequence). The CDR3 here is CASSLGGGERRNEQFF. The DNA of the CDR3 is TGTGCTAGCAGCTTAGGGGGCGGGGAGCGTAGAAATGAGCAGTTCTTC. Based on the CDR3 plus reference TRBV7-7 and TRBJ2-1, the full variable domain is GAGVSQSPRYKVTKRGQDVTLRCDPISSHATLYWYQQALGQGPEFLTYFNYEAQPDKSGLPSDRFSAERPEGSISTLTIQRTEQRDSAMYRCASSLGGGERRNEQFFGPGTRLTVL.

This rearrangement joins TRBV20-1 to TRBJ1-6; the match to TRBD1 covers 7 bases. The germline V gene has CDR1 DFQATT and CDR2 SNEGSKA (reference sequence). The CDR3 loop spans 13 amino acids. V was clipped by 6 bases and J by 6 bases; unmatched bases: 5. DNA for the CDR3: TGCAGTGCCAGGGGGGGGGGTAATTCACCCCTCCACTTT. As protein: CSARGGGNSPLHF.

The chain has TRBV24-1 and TRBJ2-2, with 7 positions matching TRBD1. V lost 4 bases, J lost 4 bases, and 2 bases stayed unmatched. Germline V gene data show CDR1 as KGHDR and CDR2 as SFDVKD. The CDR3 is made up of 14 amino acids. CDR3 nucleotides: TGTGCCACCAGTGACTGGGACAGCACCGGGGAGCTGTTTTTT. Protein sequence: CATSDWDSTGELFF.

The sample holds one count of this clonotype. Possible read error: a much larger clone is one base away. The rearrangement uses TRBV19 and TRBJ2-1; D not resolved. The CDR3 loop spans 13 amino acids. Germline CDR1 is LNHDA and CDR2 is SQIVND (reference sequence). The CDR3 reads CASIITPYNEQFF. Written as DNA, the CDR3 is TGTGCCAGTATTATAACACCTTACAATGAGCAGTTCTTC.